What follows are 2 T cell receptor beta chains derived from one specimen sequenced in a study of human thymus T cells (dated by TCRdb to the early 2020s). Library prep was done by the immunoSEQ multiplex PCR assay. TCRdb holds this immuneACCESS table with in-frame rearrangements only. Some clones are missing; in checked studies, unresolved V genes explain under half, and the rest has no known cause. This sample lists under 150,000 clones; around 94% were detected once. Of the sample, under 0.025% falls within the top ten clones. Thymus tissue was obtained as surgical resects removed during corrective cardiac surgery. Sequenced material: thymus tissue. The receptors were sampled from a boy in the first two years of life with a congenital heart defect but otherwise immunologically healthy.

The genes are TRBV4-3 and TRBJ2-4; 7 bases fit TRBD1. The CDR3 sequence is 14 residues long. Germline V gene data show CDR1 as LGHNA and CDR2 as YSLEER. The V and J ends lost 8 bases and 6 bases, in that order; junction bases with no gene match: 10. The CDR3 DNA reads as TGCGCCAGCGTAGAGGGACAGACTATAAACATTCAGTACTTC. Translation gives CASVEGQTINIQYF.

V is TRBV28 and J is TRBJ1-2; D remains unclear. V lost 6 bases to trimming and J lost 6 bases, with 20 bases between them. The CDR3 length is 15 residues. In germline, CDR1 is MDHEN, CDR2 SYDVKM. CDR3 DNA: TGTGCCAGCAGCACACCATTTTCAGAGAAGGATGGCTACACCTTC. Its translation: CASSTPFSEKDGYTF.